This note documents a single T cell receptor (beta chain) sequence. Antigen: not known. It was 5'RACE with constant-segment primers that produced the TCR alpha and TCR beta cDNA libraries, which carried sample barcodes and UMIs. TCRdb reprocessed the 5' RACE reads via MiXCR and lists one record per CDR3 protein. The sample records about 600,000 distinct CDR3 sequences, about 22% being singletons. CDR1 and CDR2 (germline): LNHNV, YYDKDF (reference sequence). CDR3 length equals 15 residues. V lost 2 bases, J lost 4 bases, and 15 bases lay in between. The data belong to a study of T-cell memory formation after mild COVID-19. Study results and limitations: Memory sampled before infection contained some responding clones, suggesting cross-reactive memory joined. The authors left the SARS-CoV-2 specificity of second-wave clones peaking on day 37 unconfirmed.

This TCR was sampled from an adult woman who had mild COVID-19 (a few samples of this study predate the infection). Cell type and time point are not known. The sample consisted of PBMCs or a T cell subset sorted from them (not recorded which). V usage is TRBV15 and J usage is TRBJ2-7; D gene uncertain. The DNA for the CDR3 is TGTGCCACCAGCAGAATTTCCAACCTTGGGTACGAGCAGTACTTC. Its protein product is CATSRISNLGYEQYF.